This TCR beta chain comes out of a study of blood T cell repertoires in COVID-19. At the level of the study: The samples span acute and convalescent COVID-19 from the United States, Italy and Spain. PBMCs, B-cell-depleted T cells, or T cells were the source of the cDNA or gDNA that made up the material.

Per the original methods: Reference gene primer amplification gave nucleated cell count estimates. The protocol was immunoSEQ multiplex PCR, while the TCRdb copy is restricted to in-frame clones and leaves out a portion. V and J calls and clone size are copied from that table; D and trimming were computed from the DNA. The sample lists some 69,000 clones, over 80% occurring once. CDR1 and CDR2 from the germline V gene are SGHKS and YYEKEE (reference sequence). The CDR3 spans 13 residues. With 3 bases removed from V and 8 bases from J, the gap between germline ends came to 14 bases. The chain recombines TRBV5-5 with TRBJ1-2; perhaps TRBD1 as D (6 bases). This TCR was sampled from a woman aged 55-70 years with acute or convalescent COVID-19. What was sequenced was peripheral blood. The CDR3 DNA reads as TGTGCCAGCAGCTCGACAGGTTTTTTGGGCTACACCTTC. Translated, it gives CASSSTGFLGYTF.